The rows below give T cell receptor beta chains drawn from one sample of a study of T cell responses to AZD1222 COVID-19 vaccine. Some clones are missing from TCRdb's copy, which holds only in-frame ones; the method was immunoSEQ multiplex PCR. The data show some 200,000 clones, approximately 94% seen once. Sequenced material: peripheral blood, taken 28 days after the second dose of the MenACWY control vaccine. These TCRs come from an adult who received the MenACWY meningococcal vaccine as a control. Each CDR3 is given with its conserved first and last residue. The D gene is left open where the match is weak. Size is stated for part of the rows, as once, few or many counts, or as a class when the clone is expanded.

v_gene | abundance | d_gene | CDR3aa
TRBV9 | - | TRBD1 | CASSVAETGVVYGYTF
TRBV7-3 | - | TRBD2 | CASSVGLAGGLGELFF
TRBV9 | - | TRBD2 | CASARAGLNQETQYF
TRBV11-2 | - | - | CASSRTPTTTDTQYF
TRBV3-1/TRBV3-2 | - | TRBD1 | CASRPERGPRRGYTF
TRBV7-8 | - | - | CASSPTVDSNNYGYTF
TRBV5-6 | - | - | CASSLVGATAGANVLTF
TRBV25-1 | - | - | CASSVGRGTRNEKLFF
TRBV19 | - | TRBD1 | CASSNPGQGGYSNQPQHF
TRBV5-1 | - | TRBD2 | CASSHRTSGRTDTNTGELFF
TRBV7-9 | - | - | CASSLRDAVWGSYNSPLHF
TRBV25-1 | - | TRBD1 | CASSESRGPGNTIYF
TRBV7-2 | - | TRBD2 | CASSLALLAGDGTDTQYF
TRBV4-1 | - | TRBD1 | CASSQVTGDYGYTF
TRBV9 | - | TRBD2 | CASSVVAGDEQFF
TRBV7-3 | few | TRBD2 | CASSEGGRRTDTQYF
TRBV3-1/TRBV3-2 | - | - | CASSRHPIATYNEQFF
TRBV3-1/TRBV3-2 | - | TRBD2 | CASTRLAGGTEQFF
TRBV28 | - | TRBD2 | CASSSATTGGYEQYF
TRBV28 | - | - | CASRGAGGNQPQHF
TRBV18 | - | - | CASSPQWSDTQYF
TRBV12-3/TRBV12-4 | - | TRBD1 | CASRDRGGYGYTF
TRBV15 | - | - | CATSREGQITDTQYF
TRBV9 | - | - | CASSVDGGTEAFF
TRBV28 | - | TRBD1 | CASSLSGTGGSRHEQYF
TRBV3-1/TRBV3-2 | - | - | CASSQGGGNEKLFF
TRBV7-3 | few | - | CASSADLHTEAFF
TRBV27 | once | - | CATLRFDEQFF
TRBV28 | - | TRBD2 | CASSLGRLAGYNEQFF
TRBV5-6 | - | TRBD2 | CASSFRLAGYYEQYF
TRBV5-6 | - | - | CASSSVGRGEGGNIQYF